What follows are 26 T cell receptor beta chains derived from one specimen sequenced in a study of blood T cell repertoires in COVID-19. Sequenced by immunoSEQ multiplex PCR; TCRdb stores in-frame clones only, minus some. Of around 340,000 clones detected, approximately 86% appear once; the ten largest clones hold about 4.2%. Sequences were obtained from PBMCs or T cells enriched from blood (not recorded which). All receptors come from a woman aged 40 to 50 with acute COVID-19.

V gene TRBV28 combines with J gene TRBJ1-5, with unresolved D. Germline V gives CDR1 MDHEN, CDR2 SYDVKM. The CDR3 totals 16 residues. V lost 2 bases, J lost 0 bases, and 11 bases lay in between. CDR3 in amino acids: CASSLTYGNSNQPQHF. The CDR3 nucleotides are TGTGCCAGCAGTTTAACGTACGGTAATAGCAATCAGCCCCAGCATTTT.

This clone was seen a few times. This chain links TRBV19 with TRBJ2-4; 9 nucleotides agree with TRBD2. The V and J ends lost 1 base and 9 bases, in that order; junction bases with no gene match: 13. The germline gives CDR1 LNHDA, CDR2 SQIVND (reference sequence). This CDR3 spans 17 amino acids. The CDR3 loop is CASSIGTVGLASFIQYF. The CDR3 bases are TGTGCCAGTAGTATAGGGACTGTGGGACTAGCTAGTTTCATTCAGTACTTC.

The rearrangement uses TRBV7-2 and TRBJ2-7; 7 bases align to TRBD2. The CDR3 is 14 residues long. Germline V gene sequence: CDR1 SGHTA, CDR2 FQGNSA. V was pared by 5 bases and J by 3 bases, with 7 bases of the junction left unmatched. As DNA, the CDR3 is TGTGCCAGCAGCCCCACGGGCGGGAGCTACGAGCAGTACTTC. Its translation: CASSPTGGSYEQYF.

The V and J genes are TRBV7-2 and TRBJ1-2; D not resolved. The CDR3 runs to 14 residues. Germline V gene lookup returns CDR1 SGHTA and CDR2 FQGNSA. The V end lost 5 bases, the J end lost 3 bases, and 13 bases lay between the germline ends. The CDR3 coding sequence is TGTGCCAGCAGCCCGGCGAGGGCGGACTATGGCTACACCTTC. Its translation is CASSPARADYGYTF.

The chain couples TRBV3-1 (or the pseudogene TRBV3-2) to TRBJ1-2; perhaps TRBD1 as D (6 bases). Germline CDR1 and CDR2: LGHDT and YNNKEL (reference sequence). Trimming removed 2 bases from V and 3 bases from J, with 7 bases in between. The length of the CDR3 is 13 residues. The DNA for the CDR3 is TGTGCCAGCAGCCAAACAGGGTACTATGGCTACACCTTC. Residues: CASSQTGYYGYTF.

This clone appeared once. The J gene is TRBJ2-1, the V gene TRBV5-1, with TRBD2 matching 8 bases. Germline lookup yields CDR1 SGHRS and CDR2 YFSETQ. J gave up 9 bases and V 4 bases, and 9 bases lay outside the gene matches. The CDR3 sequence is 14 residues long. The CDR3 protein is CASSPGGPGGEQFF. CDR3 bases: TGCGCCAGCAGCCCGGGAGGGCCTGGGGGTGAGCAGTTCTTC.

This chain connects TRBV4-3 to TRBJ2-6, with D maybe TRBD1 (5 bases). This CDR3 comprises 19 residues. Germline CDR1 and CDR2: LGHNA and YSLEER. V was pared by 0 bases and J by 4 bases, with 19 bases between. The CDR3 is CASSQDLARQGSGANVLTF. The CDR3 DNA follows: TGCGCCAGCAGCCAAGATCTGGCCCGGCAGGGATCCGGGGCCAACGTCCTGACTTTC.

This clone was observed once. The chain couples TRBV15 to TRBJ1-5; 8 positions agree with TRBD1. After removal of 0 bases from V and 2 bases from J, the junction contained 12 bases not matched to a gene. The CDR3 extends over 19 amino acids. The germline V gene has CDR1 LNHNV and CDR2 YYDKDF (reference sequence). DNA of the CDR3: TGTGCCACCAGCAGAGAATATGGGGGGACAGGTTTTGGCAATCAGCCCCAGCATTTT. Its protein is CATSREYGGTGFGNQPQHF. The full variable domain, in which reference TRBV15 and TRBJ1-5 provide the parts outside the CDR3, is DAMVIQNPRYQVTQFGKPVTLSCSQTLNHNVMYWYQQKSSQAPKLLFHYYDKDFNNEADTPDNFQSRRPNTSFCFLDIRSPGLGDTAMYLCATSREYGGTGFGNQPQHFGDGTRLSIL.

V and J are TRBV2 and TRBJ2-7; 13 bases are a match to TRBD2. The CDR3 extends over 16 amino acids. The V gene end was trimmed by 6 bases and the J gene end by 12 bases; junction bases not matched to a gene: 17. Germline CDR1 SNHLY, CDR2 FYNNEI. CDR3: CASSDHGLAGASRRYF. The DNA for the CDR3 is TGTGCCAGCAGCGACCATGGACTAGCGGGGGCCAGCCGGCGGTACTTC.

The rearrangement joins TRBV5-1 to TRBJ1-1; D is unresolved. This CDR3 region has 14 residues. Deletions cut 0 bases from V and 11 bases from J, with 17 bases between. The germline V gene has CDR1 SGHRS and CDR2 YFSETQ. CDR3: CASSLDLGPEDAFF. The CDR3 DNA is TGCGCCAGCAGCTTGGACCTGGGTCCCGAGGATGCTTTCTTT.

The chain joins TRBV28 to TRBJ2-3; 11 nucleotides match TRBD1. V was clipped by 6 bases and J by 4 bases; unmatched bases: 9. The germline V gene has CDR1 MDHEN and CDR2 SYDVKM. CDR3 size: 16 residues. Here the CDR3 DNA reads TGTGCCAGCAGCTCCCCGGACAGGGGGCGGGCAGATACGCAGTATTTT. Translated: CASSSPDRGRADTQYF.

The chain carries TRBV11-2 and TRBJ2-5; 8 bases match TRBD1. Germline V gene data show CDR1 as SGHAT and CDR2 as FQNNGV. This CDR3 contains 16 residues. V lost 0 bases, J lost 5 bases, and 8 bases stayed unmatched. In DNA form, the CDR3 reads TGTGCCAGCAGCTTAGAGGGGACAGGCCGGGGGGAGACCCAGTACTTC. It is translated as CASSLEGTGRGETQYF.

V usage is TRBV7-8 and J usage is TRBJ2-1; TRBD1 matches at 7 bases. V lost 5 bases, J lost 2 bases, and 6 bases stayed unmatched. From germline, CDR1 is SGHVS and CDR2 FQNEAQ. This CDR3 has 15 amino acids. CDR3 DNA sequence: TGTGCCAGCAGCCATGGACAGGCTACCTACAATGAGCAGTTCTTC. Amino acids: CASSHGQATYNEQFF.

The V call is TRBV27, the J call TRBJ2-1; TRBD2 matches at 8 bases. The CDR3 consists of 13 residues. Germline V gene sequence: CDR1 MNHEY, CDR2 SMNVEV (reference sequence). V trimming: 5 bases; J trimming: 9 bases; junction bases outside the gene matches: 6. DNA for the CDR3: TGTGCCAGCAGTATACTAGCGGACCCTGAGCAGTTCTTC. Its translation: CASSILADPEQFF.

This clone was detected once. The chain couples TRBV7-2 to TRBJ2-5; 9 bases line up with TRBD2. Germline V gene data show CDR1 as SGHTA and CDR2 as FQGNSA. J was trimmed by 2 bases and V by 3 bases; bases with no gene match: 4. CDR3 length: 15 amino acids. The CDR3 loop is CASSLLAGKQETQYF. The DNA for the CDR3 is TGTGCCAGCAGCTTGCTAGCGGGGAAACAAGAGACCCAGTACTTC. The full variable domain, in which reference TRBV7-2 and TRBJ2-5 provide the parts outside the CDR3, is GAGVSQSPSNKVTEKGKDVELRCDPISGHTALYWYRQSLGQGLEFLIYFQGNSAPDKSGLPSDRFSAERTGGSVSTLTIQRTQQEDSAVYLCASSLLAGKQETQYFGPGTRLLVL.

The chain joins TRBV4-3 to TRBJ1-6; D unclear. Germline V gives CDR1 LGHNA, CDR2 YSLEER. The CDR3 has 16 amino acids. Trimming removed 0 bases at V and 6 bases at J, with 12 bases between. This CDR3 reads CASSQELAGSNSPLHF. In DNA form, the CDR3 reads TGCGCCAGCAGCCAAGAGTTGGCAGGTAGTAATTCACCCCTCCACTTT.

This clone was seen only once. The rearrangement joins TRBV11-2 to TRBJ1-5, with D unclear. The CDR3 contains 13 residues. Germline V CDR1 and CDR2: SGHAT, FQNNGV. Trimming pared 0 bases from V and 7 bases from J, leaving 7 bases between. The DNA of the CDR3 is TGTGCCAGCAGCTTAGATCAAAGCCAGCCCCAGCATTTT. It yields the protein CASSLDQSQPQHF.

Written as DNA, the CDR3 is TGTGCCAGCAGCAGGACTACCGAAACAGATACGCAGTATTTT. Protein sequence: CASSRTTETDTQYF. The J gene is TRBJ2-3, the V gene TRBV5-4, with D maybe TRBD2 (6 bases). Germline lookup yields CDR1 SGHNT and CDR2 YYREEE (reference sequence). Trimming removed 4 bases from V and 3 bases from J, with 12 bases in between. The CDR3 is 14 amino acids.

This chain uses TRBV5-4 with TRBJ2-2, with 13 bases fitting TRBD2. After removal of 4 bases from V and 7 bases from J, the junction contained 7 bases not matched to a gene. From germline, CDR1 is SGHNT and CDR2 YYREEE (reference sequence). The CDR3 has 16 amino acids. This CDR3 is CASSGTSGRDHGELFF. The DNA of the CDR3 is TGTGCCAGCAGCGGTACTAGCGGGAGGGATCACGGGGAGCTGTTTTTT.

This chain uses TRBV18 with TRBJ2-5; D gene ambiguous. Germline V gene sequence: CDR1 KGHSH, CDR2 LQKENI. V dropped 6 bases and J dropped 2 bases, with 4 bases sitting between them. This CDR3 is 11 amino acids long. CDR3 sequence (DNA): TGTGCCAGCTCGCGTCAAGAGACCCAGTACTTC. As protein: CASSRQETQYF.

The V gene is TRBV28, the J gene TRBJ1-2; tentative D call: TRBD1 (5 bases). This CDR3 is built from 14 residues. The germline V gene has CDR1 MDHEN and CDR2 SYDVKM. Trimming shortened V by 6 bases and J by 0 bases, and 11 bases separated the two germline ends. CDR3 DNA sequence: TGTGCCAGCAGACAGGACGGAACTAACTATGGCTACACCTTC. This gives the protein CASRQDGTNYGYTF.

The chain recombines TRBV25-1 with TRBJ2-7; D gene ambiguous. This CDR3 is built from 16 residues. Germline V gene data show CDR1 as MGHDK and CDR2 as SYGVNS. Trimming stripped 7 bases from V and 4 bases from J, with 23 bases between. This chain's CDR3 is CASTPGPQNKPYEQYF. Here the CDR3 DNA reads TGTGCCAGCACCCCAGGTCCGCAAAACAAACCGTACGAGCAGTACTTC.

V usage is TRBV19 and J usage is TRBJ1-1; D may be TRBD1 (5 bases). The germline gives CDR1 LNHDA, CDR2 SQIVND (reference sequence). This CDR3 comprises 13 residues. Trimming left V 7 bases short and J 4 bases short, with 13 bases between. CDR3 bases: TGTGCCAGTAAACCCCTGGGGGGCACTGAAGCTTTCTTT. Amino acid sequence: CASKPLGGTEAFF.

The chain is built from TRBV7-8 and TRBJ2-1, with 7 bases that match TRBD2. Germline trimming cut 3 bases from V and 10 bases from J; bases unmatched to any gene: 3. The CDR3 is 12 residues long. The germline V gene encodes CDR1 SGHVS and CDR2 FQNEAQ. The CDR3 loop is CASSFTSAEQFF. Written as DNA, the CDR3 is TGTGCCAGCAGCTTCACTAGCGCAGAGCAGTTCTTC.

The rearrangement joins TRBV5-1 to TRBJ2-7; 9 bases agree with TRBD1. This CDR3 region has 14 residues. The germline CDR1 and CDR2 sequences are SGHRS and YFSETQ. The J segment lost 5 bases and the V segment lost 2 bases, leaving 5 bases of the junction unmatched. The CDR3 loop is CASSFGTGSNEQYF. The CDR3 bases are TGCGCCAGCAGCTTTGGGACAGGGAGTAACGAGCAGTACTTC. Complete variable domain (other parts from reference TRBV5-1 and TRBJ2-7): KAGVTQTPRYLIKTRGQQVTLSCSPISGHRSVSWYQQTPGQGLQFLFEYFSETQRNKGNFPGRFSGRQFSNSRSEMNVSTLELGDSALYLCASSFGTGSNEQYFGPGTRLTVT.

The chain joins TRBV3-1 (or the pseudogene TRBV3-2) to TRBJ2-1; tentatively, D is TRBD2 (6 bases). The germline V gene has CDR1 LGHDT and CDR2 YNNKEL (reference sequence). V was clipped by 1 base and J by 7 bases, with 8 bases between them. This CDR3 contains 13 residues. The CDR3 DNA reads TGTGCCAGCAGCCAAGCGGGGGTGAATGAGCAGTTCTTC. It yields the protein CASSQAGVNEQFF.